This T cell receptor beta chain was captured in a study of cytomegalovirus exposure and HLA in healthy donors. This PCR relied on a set of 60 Vbeta primers and 13 Jbeta primers. Sequencing used immunoSEQ multiplex PCR; TCRdb keeps in-frame clones, though not all of them. The sample records about 130,000 clones, over 60% being singletons. CDR3 length: 16 residues. Germline V gene lookup returns CDR1 MDHEN and CDR2 SYDVKM. The V end lost 4 bases, the J end lost 5 bases, and 20 bases lay between the germline ends. Study-wide results and limits: Researchers reportedly found TCR beta sequences accurately predicted most subjects' HLA-A and HLA-B alleles. Cytomegalovirus association was listed for approximately 150 TCR beta chains. The availability of immune exposure information extended only to CMV serostatus. A previous analysis found most TCR beta V segments productive roughly 87% or roughly 30% of the time.

As regards this clone: Its antigen is currently unknown.

The TCR originated in a woman aged 40 to 50 in good health and CMV-seropositive. The genes are TRBV28 and TRBJ1-1, with D possibly matching TRBD1 (5 bases). Sequenced input: PBMCs. Written as DNA, the CDR3 is TGTGCCAGCAGTTCGCCTTGGGGGGGGATTTATACTGAAGCTTTCTTT. Translated: CASSSPWGGIYTEAFF.